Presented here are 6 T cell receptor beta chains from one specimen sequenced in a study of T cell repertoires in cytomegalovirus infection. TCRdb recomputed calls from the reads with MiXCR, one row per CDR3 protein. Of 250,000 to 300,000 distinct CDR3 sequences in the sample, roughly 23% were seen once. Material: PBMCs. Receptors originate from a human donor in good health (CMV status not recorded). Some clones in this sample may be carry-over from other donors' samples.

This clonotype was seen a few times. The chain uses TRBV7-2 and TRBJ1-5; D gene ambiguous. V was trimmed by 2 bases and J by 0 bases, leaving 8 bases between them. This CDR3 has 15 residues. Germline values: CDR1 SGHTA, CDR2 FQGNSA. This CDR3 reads CASSLMASSNQPQHF. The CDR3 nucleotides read TGTGCCAGCAGCTTAATGGCCAGTAGCAATCAGCCCCAGCATTTT.

CDR3 protein: CAWSVSGTEQETQYF. DNA of the CDR3: TGTGCCTGGAGTGTATCCGGGACAGAACAAGAGACCCAGTACTTC. This chain joins TRBV30 and TRBJ2-5, with 7 positions matching TRBD1. CDR1 and CDR2 (germline): GTSNPN, SVGIG (reference sequence). The CDR3 sequence is 15 residues long. Unmatched junction bases numbered 6, after V lost 0 bases and J lost 2 bases.

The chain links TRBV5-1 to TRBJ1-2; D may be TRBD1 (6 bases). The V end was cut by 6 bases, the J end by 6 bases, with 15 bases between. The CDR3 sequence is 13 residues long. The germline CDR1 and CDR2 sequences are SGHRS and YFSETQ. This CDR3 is CASIEQGSDGYTF. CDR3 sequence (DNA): TGCGCCAGCATCGAACAGGGCTCAGATGGCTACACCTTC. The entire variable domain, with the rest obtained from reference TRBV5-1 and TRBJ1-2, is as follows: KAGVTQTPRYLIKTRGQQVTLSCSPISGHRSVSWYQQTPGQGLQFLFEYFSETQRNKGNFPGRFSGRQFSNSRSEMNVSTLELGDSALYLCASIEQGSDGYTFGSGTRLTVV.

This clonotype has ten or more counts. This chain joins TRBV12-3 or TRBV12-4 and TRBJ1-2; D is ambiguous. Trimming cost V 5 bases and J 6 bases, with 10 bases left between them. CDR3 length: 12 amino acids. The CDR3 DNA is TGTGCCAGCAGTCGAACCTCAGATGGCTACACCTTC. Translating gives CASSRTSDGYTF.

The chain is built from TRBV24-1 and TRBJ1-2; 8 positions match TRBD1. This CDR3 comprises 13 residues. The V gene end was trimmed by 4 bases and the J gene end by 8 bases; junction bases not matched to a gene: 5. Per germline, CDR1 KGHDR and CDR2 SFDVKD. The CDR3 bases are TGTGCCACCAGTGACACGGACAGGGACGGCTACACCTTC. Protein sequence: CATSDTDRDGYTF.

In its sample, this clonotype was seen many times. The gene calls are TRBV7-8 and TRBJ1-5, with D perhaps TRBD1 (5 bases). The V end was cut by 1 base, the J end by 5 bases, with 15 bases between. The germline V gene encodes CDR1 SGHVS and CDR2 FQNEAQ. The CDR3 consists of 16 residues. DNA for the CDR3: TGTGCCAGCAGCTTAGAGTACGGGGCGGGGGATCAGCCCCAGCATTTT. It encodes CASSLEYGAGDQPQHF. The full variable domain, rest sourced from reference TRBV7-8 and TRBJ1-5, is GAGVSQSPRYKVAKRGQDVALRCDPISGHVSLFWYQQALGQGPEFLTYFQNEAQLDKSGLPSDRFFAERPEGSVSTLKIQRTQQEDSAVYLCASSLEYGAGDQPQHFGDGTRLSIL.